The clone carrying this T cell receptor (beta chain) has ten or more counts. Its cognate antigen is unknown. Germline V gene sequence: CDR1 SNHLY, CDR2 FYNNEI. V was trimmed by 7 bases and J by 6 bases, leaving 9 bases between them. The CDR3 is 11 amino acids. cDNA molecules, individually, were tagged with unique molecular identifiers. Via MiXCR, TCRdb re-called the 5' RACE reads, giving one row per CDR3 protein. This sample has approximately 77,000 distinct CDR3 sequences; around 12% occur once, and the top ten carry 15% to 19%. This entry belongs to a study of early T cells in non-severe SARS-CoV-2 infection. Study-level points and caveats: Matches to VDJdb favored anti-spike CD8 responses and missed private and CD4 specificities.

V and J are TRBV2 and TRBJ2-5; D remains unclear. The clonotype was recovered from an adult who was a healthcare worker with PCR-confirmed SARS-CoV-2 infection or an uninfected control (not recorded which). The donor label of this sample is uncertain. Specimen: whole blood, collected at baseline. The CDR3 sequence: CASNPGKTQYF. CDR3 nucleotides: TGTGCCAGCAATCCTGGGAAGACCCAGTACTTC.